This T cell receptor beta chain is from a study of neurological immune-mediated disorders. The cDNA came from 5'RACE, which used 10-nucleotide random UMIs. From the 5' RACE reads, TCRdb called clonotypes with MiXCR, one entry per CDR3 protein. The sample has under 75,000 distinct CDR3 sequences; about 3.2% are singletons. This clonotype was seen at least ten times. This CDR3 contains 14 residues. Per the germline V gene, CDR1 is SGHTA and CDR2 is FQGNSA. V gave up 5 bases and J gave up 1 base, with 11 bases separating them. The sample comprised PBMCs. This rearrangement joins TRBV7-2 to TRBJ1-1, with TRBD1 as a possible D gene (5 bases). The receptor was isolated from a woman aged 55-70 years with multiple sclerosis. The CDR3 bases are TGTGCCAGCAGCCTACTAGGGGAGAACACTGAAGCTTTCTTT. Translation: CASSLLGENTEAFF.